This TCR beta chain originates from a study of T cells in Graves' hyperthyroidism and ophthalmopathy (dated by TCRdb to the late 2010s). In terms of the full investigation: Peripheral blood was sampled at the time of initial diagnosis, prior to any treatment. To identify distinguishing TCR V-J signatures, a discovery cohort of 100 patients was used, comprising 40 to 45 with Graves' ophthalmopathy and some 57 with stable Graves' hyperthyroidism. Once sampling was done, hyperthyroidism patients were given methimazole at a starting dose of 30 mg daily, whereas ophthalmopathy patients were given high-dose intravenous methylprednisolone. According to the paper, TCR Vbeta CDR3 sequencing was carried out on 135 peripheral blood samples, which came from 40 to 45 ophthalmopathy, roughly 75 hyperthyroidism and roughly 17 progressor patients. Thyroid tissue and blood T-cell repertoires from six Graves' hyperthyroidism patients were also compared in the study. The roughly 94 discovery patients were randomly split 7:3 into training and test sets. An independent validation cohort of around 19 hyperthyroidism patients and 17 patients who later progressed to ophthalmopathy tested prospective prediction of ophthalmopathy.

At the junction V is shortened by 5 bases and J by 8 bases; bases outside the gene matches: 8. The germline V gene sets CDR1 to SNHLY and CDR2 to FYNNEI. From its cysteine to its phenylalanine, the CDR3 spans 13 amino acids. Only the CDR3 DNA stays, 39 bases, in frame from base 1. Graves' hyperthyroidism was defined as stable when no progression to ophthalmopathy occurred over 18 months of follow-up. The hyperthyroidism patients were between 18 and 65 years old and newly diagnosed, with a disease duration of less than 2 months. Patients with uncontrolled infections, other autoimmune diseases, pregnancy or lactation were excluded. Clinical symptoms, serum thyroxine and TRAb, thyroid ultrasound, and orbital computed tomography formed the basis for the diagnoses. Ficoll-Paque density gradient centrifugation was used to isolate PBMCs from 8.5 to 10 ml of fresh peripheral blood. Total RNA was extracted with Trizol reagent, and quality was checked on an Agilent 2100 Bioanalyzer.

The TCR beta CDR3 regions were amplified from the RNA transcripts. The TCR CDR3 was subjected to a first round of RT-PCR using the HTBI primer set and the Qiagen OneStep RT-PCR kit. A second multiplex PCR round built the libraries, followed by size selection and purification. Paired-end sequencing of the libraries was performed with 100 bp reads on an Illumina HiSeq2000. Per the source publication's procedure: SOAPnuke was used to process the raw data, with reads discarded if the reads contained adapters or uncalled bases, had a mean Phred below 15, or lacked an exact constant-primer or identifier match. COPE v1.2.5 was used to merge the high-quality paired reads, and each unique nucleotide sequence was defined as a clonotype. MiTCR v1.1 was used to align clonotypes to the IMGT TRBV, TRBD and TRBJ reference segments. The analysis was restricted to V-J combinations with a frequency above 0.0001, which together covered 99% to 99.2% of the repertoires. A TCS score was defined as the ratio of F50 (clonal expansion) to E x V (chaos), with BLOSUM62-based TCRdist applied between CDR3 peptides within each V-J. Welch's t-statistics and random forest reduced roughly 500 V-J features to roughly 13, which were used in a naive Bayes classifier (R e1071). TCRdb itself trimmed the public reads at Q25 with fastp, ran MiXCR and retained productive beta chains. When rows share a CDR3 protein, they turn into one entry using the most common DNA and genes. The V and J calls come from TCRdb's annotation, not from the publication. The sample has more than 550,000 distinct CDR3 sequences on record, around a sixth of them singletons. The biggest ten clones account for around a sixth of the sample.

Ten or more counts support this clonotype. Its antigen is still unknown. Base qualities are not recorded, but no much larger clone differs from it by a single base. Points the paper makes about the study in general: A model built on a 13 V-J signature distinguished ophthalmopathy from stable hyperthyroidism, reaching approximately 89% sensitivity and approximately 83% specificity in cross-validation and 80%/75% in testing. Sample size was not statistically predetermined, and blinding of investigators to group allocation was not performed. Most expanded thyroid clonotypes (frequency above 0.001) were also detected in blood, a finding suggesting that blood repertoires may reflect thyroid immune responses. In validation, the model predicted progression to ophthalmopathy with 55% to 71% sensitivity and less than 80% specificity, a median of 6.5 months before onset.

The chain employs TRBV2 and TRBJ1-1; TRBD1 lines up with 7 middle nucleotides. Sequenced input: blood. The receptor comes from a man in his forties or fifties with Graves' hyperthyroidism. The nucleotide sequence reads as follows: TGTGCCAGCAGTACCGACAGGGTTGGAGAAGCTTTCTTT. Its protein is CASSTDRVGEAFF. Supplemented by the reference TRBV2 and TRBJ1-1 proteins around the CDR3, the complete variable domain is EPEVTQTPSHQVTQMGQEVILRCVPISNHLYFYWYRQILGQKVEFLVSFYNNEISEKSEIFDDQFSVERPDGSNFTLKIRSTKLEDSAMYFCASSTDRVGEAFFGQGTRLTVV.